The sample holds many counts of the clone carrying this TCR beta chain. Its antigen is currently unknown. This entry is derived from a study of early T cells in non-severe SARS-CoV-2 infection. Findings and limits, study-wide: The VDJdb matching leaned toward anti-spike CD8 responses and overlooked private and CD4 specificities.

CDR1 MGHDK and CDR2 SYGVNS come from the germline V gene. The CDR3 is 12 amino acids. The V end was cut by 1 base, the J end by 5 bases, with 6 bases between. Individual cDNA molecules were tagged with unique molecular identifiers, the study reported. TCRdb re-called the 5' RACE reads with MiXCR, one entry per CDR3 protein. This table has about 69,000 distinct CDR3 sequences, roughly 11% appearing once. The receptor was derived from an adult who was a healthcare worker with PCR-confirmed SARS-CoV-2 infection or an uninfected control (not recorded which). Sequencing was performed on whole blood, taken at baseline. The V and J genes are TRBV25-1 and TRBJ2-7; D tentatively reads TRBD1 or TRBD2 (5 bases each). The DNA for the CDR3 is TGTGCCAGCAGTGAATTGGGGGACGAGCAGTACTTC. It yields the protein CASSELGDEQYF.